Listed here are 21 T cell receptor beta chains from one sample, sequenced in a study of long-term antiretroviral therapy in people with HIV. The run of the v3.0 immunoSEQ assay was at survey level. Clones were sequenced by immunoSEQ multiplex PCR, and TCRdb holds only the in-frame ones, with some missing. The sample carries 14,000 or so clones, around 80% recorded once. Sample: unsorted PBMCs, taken 0.4 years after starting antiretroviral therapy. These receptors came from a man aged 25 to 40 with HIV.

The chain couples TRBV19 to TRBJ2-3, with D perhaps TRBD2 (5 bases). Germline V CDR1 and CDR2: LNHDA, SQIVND (reference sequence). The CDR3 runs 14 residues. V was cut by 5 bases and J by 6 bases, with 15 bases left in between. CDR3 DNA: TGTGCCAGTAGTCCGTTAGTAAGAGGGGATACGCAGTATTTT. As protein: CASSPLVRGDTQYF.

Here the CDR3 DNA reads TGCAGCGCCCGGGGCACCGGGGAGCTGTTTTTT. Translated, it gives CSARGTGELFF. The chain recombines TRBV29-1 with TRBJ2-2, with D possibly TRBD2 on 5 matching bases. The CDR3 runs to 11 residues. V lost 7 bases and J 4 bases, leaving 7 bases between the germline ends. The germline CDR1 and CDR2 sequences are SQVTM and ANQGSEA.

This clone was detected once. The J gene is TRBJ2-7, the V gene TRBV11-2; a possible D gene is TRBD1 (6 bases). Per germline, CDR1 SGHAT and CDR2 FQNNGV. V lost 1 base, J lost 4 bases, and 11 bases lay in between. This CDR3 comprises 14 residues. The CDR3 DNA follows: TGTGCCAGCAGCTTAGCCGGGACACCTTACGAGCAGTACTTC. Protein: CASSLAGTPYEQYF.

This clone was seen just once. V and J are TRBV28 and TRBJ1-1; maybe TRBD1 (6 bases). CDR1 is MDHEN and CDR2 is SYDVKM in the germline V gene. This CDR3 comprises 16 residues. The V end lost 1 base, the J end lost 10 bases, and 22 bases lay between the germline ends. The DNA for the CDR3 is TGTGCCAGCAGTTTATACCTTTTACAGGGCCAAGTTACAGCTTTCTTT. It codes for CASSLYLLQGQVTAFF.

This chain joins TRBV12-5 and TRBJ2-3; TRBD2 aligns across 15 bases. V dropped 1 base and J dropped 1; count of bases not matched to a gene: 15. Per germline, CDR1 LGHNT and CDR2 FRNRAP. The CDR3 consists of 22 residues. The CDR3 loop is CASGLARLPGLAGGVGTDTQYF. CDR3 DNA sequence: TGTGCTAGTGGTTTGGCACGACTCCCGGGACTAGCGGGGGGTGTTGGCACAGATACGCAGTATTTT. The variable domain in full, with the rest retrieved from reference TRBV12-5 and TRBJ2-3, is DARVTQTPRHKVTEMGQEVTMRCQPILGHNTVFWYRQTMMQGLELLAYFRNRAPLDDSGMPKDRFSAEMPDATLATLKIQPSEPRDSAVYFCASGLARLPGLAGGVGTDTQYFGPGTRLTVL.

CDR3: CASSPSENTGELFF. In nucleotides, the CDR3 is TGTGCCAGCTCACCGTCAGAGAACACCGGGGAGCTGTTTTTT. The chain couples TRBV18 to TRBJ2-2; D is ambiguous. Germline V gene sequence: CDR1 KGHSH, CDR2 LQKENI. Trimming left V 3 bases short and J 1 base short, with 6 bases between. The CDR3 runs 14 residues.

This chain joins TRBV29-1 and TRBJ2-7, with TRBD2 as a possible D gene (5 bases). The CDR3 contains 13 residues. The germline gives CDR1 SQVTM, CDR2 ANQGSEA. The V gene lost 6 bases and the J gene lost 1 base, with 13 bases spanning the gap. CDR3 region: CSVQRTSSYEQYF. Here the CDR3 DNA reads TGCAGCGTGCAAAGGACTTCTTCCTACGAGCAGTACTTC.

The chain joins TRBV7-2 to TRBJ2-2; either TRBD1 or TRBD2 may fit D (6 bases each). The CDR3 spans 18 residues. Per germline, CDR1 SGHTA and CDR2 FQGNSA. V lost 5 bases and J 5 bases, leaving 24 bases between the germline ends. CDR3 DNA sequence: TGTGCCAGCAGCGCCCCCTTTGCGGGACATCTCATTACCGGGGAGCTGTTTTTT. It codes for CASSAPFAGHLITGELFF.

The chain links TRBV19 to TRBJ2-1, with a tentative D call TRBD1 (5 bases). Trimming took 5 bases from V and 0 from J, leaving 17 bases between them. This CDR3 spans 17 amino acids. Germline V gene data show CDR1 as LNHDA and CDR2 as SQIVND (reference sequence). The chain's CDR3 is CASSVKQVYLSYNEQFF. CDR3 in DNA: TGTGCCAGTAGTGTAAAACAGGTCTACCTCTCCTACAATGAGCAGTTCTTC.

The V call is TRBV28, the J call TRBJ1-4; D unresolved. The CDR3 contains 14 residues. V gave up 4 bases and J gave up 5 bases, with 11 bases separating them. The germline CDR1 and CDR2 sequences are MDHEN and SYDVKM. The CDR3 nucleotides read TGTGCCAGCAGTTCCCGGGCTTTAAATGAAAAACTGTTTTTT. It specifies CASSSRALNEKLFF.

The chain joins TRBV15 to TRBJ2-1; 7 bases fit TRBD2. V gave up 1 base and J gave up 5 bases; unmatched junction bases: 17. CDR3 length: 19 amino acids. Germline CDR1 and CDR2: LNHNV and YYDKDF (reference sequence). CDR3 in DNA: TGTGCCACCAGCAGAGTGTGGGCGGGGGAAATCGCTCTCGACAATGAGCAGTTCTTC. Its protein is CATSRVWAGEIALDNEQFF.

The DNA for the CDR3 is TGTGCCAGCAGTCGTCGGACAGGGGAGAAAGAGACCCAGTACTTC. Its translation is CASSRRTGEKETQYF. The gene calls are TRBV11-3 and TRBJ2-5; 9 bases are a match to TRBD1. The CDR3 runs 15 residues. Germline CDR1 and CDR2: SGHNT and YENEEA. Trimming removed 6 bases from V and 3 bases from J; junction bases left unmatched: 8.

This clone was seen only once. The chain carries TRBV28 and TRBJ2-7, with TRBD2 matching 7 bases. The CDR3 runs to 16 residues. With V trimmed by 5 bases and J by 0 bases, 10 bases remained unmatched. The germline V gene encodes CDR1 MDHEN and CDR2 SYDVKM. The CDR3 DNA sequence: TGTGCCAGCAGTCCCTCCCGGGGGAGGGTCTCCTACGAGCAGTACTTC. This codes for CASSPSRGRVSYEQYF. Supplemented by reference TRBV28 and TRBJ2-7, the full variable domain reads DVKVTQSSRYLVKRTGEKVFLECVQDMDHENMFWYRQDPGLGLRLIYFSYDVKMKEKGDIPEGYSVSREKKERFSLILESASTNQTSMYLCASSPSRGRVSYEQYFGPGTRLTVT.

V usage is TRBV7-8 and J usage is TRBJ1-2, with 10 bases identical to TRBD1. J was trimmed by 8 bases and V by 3 bases; bases with no gene match: 9. The CDR3 is made up of 15 amino acids. Germline V lookup: CDR1 SGHVS, CDR2 FQNEAQ. The CDR3 nucleotides are TGTGCCAGCAGCTTGGTACGGGACAGGGGCGGAGGCTACACCTTC. This codes for CASSLVRDRGGGYTF.

The V and J genes are TRBV9 and TRBJ1-2; 11 positions match TRBD1. The germline CDR1 and CDR2 sequences are SGDLS and YYNGEE. J gave up 4 bases and V 2 bases, and 7 bases lay outside the gene matches. This CDR3 region has 16 residues. CDR3 DNA: TGTGCCAGCAGCGTCGACAGGGACAGGGGGATCTATGGCTACACCTTC. Translating it yields CASSVDRDRGIYGYTF.

V usage is TRBV6-5 and J usage is TRBJ2-7, with D perhaps matching TRBD1 (6 bases). Trimming took 6 bases from V and 5 from J, leaving 14 bases between them. Germline lookup yields CDR1 MNHEY and CDR2 SVGAGI. This CDR3 region has 13 residues. The CDR3 DNA sequence: TGTGCCAGCAGGACAGGCCCCCACAACGAGCAGTACTTC. It codes for CASRTGPHNEQYF.

This clone came up a few times. The chain has TRBV28 and TRBJ2-1, with TRBD2 matching over 16 bases. Trimming removed 7 bases from V and 9 bases from J; junction bases left unmatched: 15. Germline V lookup: CDR1 MDHEN, CDR2 SYDVKM. The CDR3 totals 18 residues. The CDR3 protein is CASTAFGTSGRARAEQFF. The CDR3 DNA reads as TGTGCCAGCACGGCGTTCGGGACTAGCGGGAGGGCCAGGGCTGAGCAGTTCTTC.

This chain joins TRBV4-3 and TRBJ2-3, with D uncertain. Trimming cost V 0 bases and J 6 bases, with 10 bases left between them. The CDR3 runs 14 residues. Germline V gene data show CDR1 as LGHNA and CDR2 as YSLEER. The CDR3 nucleotides read TGCGCCAGCAGCCAAGATCAACCACACGATACGCAGTATTTT. Residues: CASSQDQPHDTQYF.

V is TRBV6-5 and J is TRBJ2-7; D tentatively reads TRBD1 or TRBD2 (6 bases each). The V and J ends lost 2 bases and 2 bases respectively, with 16 bases between them. The length of the CDR3 is 16 residues. Per the germline V gene, CDR1 is MNHEY and CDR2 is SVGAGI. The CDR3 DNA reads TGTGCCAGCAGTTACGATGCGGCGGGACAAACCTACGAGCAGTACTTC. It translates to CASSYDAAGQTYEQYF.

This clone was seen more than once but under ten times. The V and J genes are TRBV5-1 and TRBJ1-6; D perhaps matches TRBD1 (5 bases). CDR3 size: 15 residues. Germline CDR1 reads SGHRS; CDR2 reads YFSETQ. The V gene lost 0 bases and the J gene lost 9 bases, with 13 bases spanning the gap. The CDR3 DNA follows: TGCGCCAGCAGCTTGGGAGAGGGGCGGAGTTCACCCCTCCACTTT. As protein: CASSLGEGRSSPLHF.

V and J are TRBV7-9 and TRBJ2-1; possibly TRBD2 for D (5 bases). V dropped 1 base and J dropped 7 bases, with 11 bases sitting between them. The V gene's germline CDR1 is SEHNR and CDR2 FQNEAQ (reference sequence). The CDR3 contains 14 residues. Written as DNA, the CDR3 is TGTGCCAGCAGCTTAGTTGAGGGATCGAATGAGCAGTTCTTC. Amino acid sequence: CASSLVEGSNEQFF.